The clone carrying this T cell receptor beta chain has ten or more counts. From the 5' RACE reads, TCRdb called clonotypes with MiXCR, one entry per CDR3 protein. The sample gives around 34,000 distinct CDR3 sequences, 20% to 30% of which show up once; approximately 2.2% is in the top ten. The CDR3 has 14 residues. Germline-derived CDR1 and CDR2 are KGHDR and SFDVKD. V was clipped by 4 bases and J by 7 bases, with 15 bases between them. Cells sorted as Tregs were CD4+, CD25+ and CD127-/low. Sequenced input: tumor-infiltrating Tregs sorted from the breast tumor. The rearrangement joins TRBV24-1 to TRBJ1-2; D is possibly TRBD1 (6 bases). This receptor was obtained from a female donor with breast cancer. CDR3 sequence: CATSESTGLGGYTF. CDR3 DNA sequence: TGTGCCACCAGTGAGTCTACAGGGTTGGGTGGCTACACCTTC.